These T cell receptor beta chains were read from a single sample in a study of shared clonotypes between healthy human individuals. Only in-frame clones appear in the TCRdb table, and some are missing; sequencing was by immunoSEQ multiplex PCR. The sample shows a few million clones, 90% to 95% of them seen only once. Sequenced material: naive CD4+ T cells sorted from blood. Receptors originate from a man between 18 and 35 years old in good health. Both conserved end residues are part of each CDR3. The D gene is left open where the match is weak. Clone size is shown for a subset of rows, as once, few, many or a class of expanded clone.

>TRBV21-1|NA|TRBJ2-1|NA
TGTGCCAGCAGCGTACTAAGCGGGGCCTACAATGAGCAGTTCTTC
CASSVLSGAYNEQFF
>TRBV29-1|NA|TRBJ2-1|TRBD2
TGCAGCGTTGACTTGATGGGTAGCGGGAGCACTAGTGAGCAGTTCTTC
CSVDLMGSGSTSEQFF
>TRBV10-1|NA|TRBJ2-1|NA
TGCGCCAGCAGTCAGGGGCAGTCAGCGGATGAGCAGTTCTTC
CASSQGQSADEQFF
>TRBV10-1|NA|TRBJ1-2|NA
TGCGCCAACTCGGGGGCGGAGGGCTACACCTTC
CANSGAEGYTF
>TRBV28|NA|TRBJ2-2|TRBD2
TGTGCCAGCAGTTTAATCCCCAAGGCTAGCGGGGAGTTCGCGAACACCGGGGAGCTGTTTTTT
CASSLIPKASGEFANTGELFF
>TRBV7-9|NA|TRBJ1-1|NA
TGTGCCAGCAGCGGGTATAGCGAGAACACTGAAGCTTTCTTT
CASSGYSENTEAFF
>TRBV10-2|once|TRBJ1-6|NA
TGCGCCAGCAGGGTGGGCGATATAAATTCACCCCTCCACTTT
CASRVGDINSPLHF
>TRBV11-2|NA|TRBJ1-2|NA
TGTGCCAGCAGCTTAGCCGGGCTTAACTATGGCTACACCTTC
CASSLAGLNYGYTF
>TRBV10-3|NA|TRBJ2-5|TRBD2
TGTGCCATCAGTGAATTAGCGGGAGCGCGAGAGACCCAGTACTTC
CAISELAGARETQYF
>TRBV19|NA|TRBJ2-2|NA
TGTGCCAGTAGTAATCCGGGACTTACCACCGGGGAGCTGTTTTTT
CASSNPGLTTGELFF
>TRBV4-1|NA|TRBJ1-6|NA
TGCGCCAGCAGCCAAGGGGTACTATCACCCCTCCACTTT
CASSQGVLSPLHF
>TRBV10-3|NA|TRBJ2-1|TRBD1
TGTGCCATCAGCGAAAGGGGACAGGGTGGTTTCAATGAGCAGTTCTTC
CAISERGQGGFNEQFF
>TRBV30|NA|TRBJ1-6|NA
TGTGCCTGGAGTGGGGCCTGGGGACCATCCCTCCACTTT
CAWSGAWGPSLHF
>TRBV10-3|NA|TRBJ2-7|NA
TGTGCCCCCGATGAGTACGAGCAGTACTTC
CAPDEYEQYF
>TRBV30|NA|TRBJ2-7|NA
TGTGCCTGGAGCGGGGGCTACGAGCAGTACTTC
CAWSGGYEQYF
>TRBV5-1|NA|TRBJ2-1|TRBD2
TGCGCCAGCAGCCTACGAGCGGGGGGGTCCTACAATGAGCAGTTCTTC
CASSLRAGGSYNEQFF
>TRBV7-2|few|TRBJ2-7|NA
TGTGCCAGCAGCCCTAGCTCCTACGAGCAGTACTTC
CASSPSSYEQYF
>TRBV4-1|NA|TRBJ2-2|NA
TGCGCCAGCAGCAACTACCCCAGGGGCACCGGGGAGCTGTTTTTT
CASSNYPRGTGELFF
>TRBV6-1|NA|TRBJ2-1|TRBD2
TGTGCCAGCCAATTGGCGGGGGGGAGCTACAATGAGCAGTTCTTC
CASQLAGGSYNEQFF
>TRBV7-9|NA|TRBJ2-1|TRBD2
TGTGCCAGCAGCATAATCGGGTGGACTAGCGACTCCTACAATGAGCAGTTCTTC
CASSIIGWTSDSYNEQFF
>TRBV2|NA|TRBJ1-6|NA
TGTGCCAGCAAAGACCAGGGGTTGTATAATTCACCCCTCCACTTT
CASKDQGLYNSPLHF
>TRBV15|few|TRBJ1-5|TRBD1
TGTGCCACCAGCAGACAGGACAGGGGAGGTCAGCCCCAGCATTTT
CATSRQDRGGQPQHF
>TRBV5-4|once|TRBJ2-7|NA
TGTGCCAGCAGCTTGACGTCCTCCAGTTACTACGAGCAGTACTTC
CASSLTSSSYYEQYF
>TRBV19|once|TRBJ2-5|TRBD1
TGTGCCAGTAGTCAAAGACAGGGCTTCCAAGAGACCCAGTACTTC
CASSQRQGFQETQYF
>TRBV13|once|TRBJ1-1|NA
TGTGCCAGCACCCGTGAGACATTGAACACTGAAGCTTTCTTT
CASTRETLNTEAFF
>TRBV5-1|NA|TRBJ2-7|NA
TGCGCCAGCAGCCCTACTTTCGGCCTCATCTTATACGAGCAGTACTTC
CASSPTFGLILYEQYF
>TRBV2|NA|TRBJ2-5|NA
TGTGCCACCAAAGGGGGGGAGAAAGAGACCCAGTACTTC
CATKGGEKETQYF
>TRBV6-1|NA|TRBJ2-1|TRBD1
TGTGCCAGCAGTGAAGAAGAGGGGACAGTCTACAATGAGCAGTTCTTC
CASSEEEGTVYNEQFF
>TRBV4-3|NA|TRBJ2-3|NA
TGCGCCAGCAGCCAAGCGGCGGGAAGCACAGATACGCAGTATTTT
CASSQAAGSTDTQYF
>TRBV5-6|NA|TRBJ2-3|TRBD2
TGTGCCAGCAGTTCCACAGGGACTAGCGGGAGCTCAGATACGCAGTATTTT
CASSSTGTSGSSDTQYF
>TRBV6-1|once|TRBJ1-6|NA
TGTGCCAGCAGTGAGGGTCGGGTCTCCTATAATTCACCCCTCCACTTT
CASSEGRVSYNSPLHF
>TRBV2|once|TRBJ2-2|TRBD1
TGTGCCAGCACTTTCTCGGACAGGATCGCCGGGGAGCTGTTTTTT
CASTFSDRIAGELFF